The 17 T cell receptor beta chains below were found in one sample sequenced in a study of preoperative IRX-2 immunotherapy in early breast cancer. Regarding treatment: preoperative locoregional IRX-2 cytokine immunotherapy. Libraries were prepared by immunoSEQ multiplex PCR; TCRdb keeps only in-frame clonotypes and omits some of them. This table holds around 60,000 clones, roughly 95% found once. Collection took place from a patient treated with IRX-2 immunotherapy. The source of these receptors is a human donor with breast cancer.

This chain joins TRBV27 and TRBJ2-7; D uncertain. The CDR3 length is 15 residues. V lost 2 bases and J 0 bases, leaving 11 bases between the germline ends. Per germline, CDR1 MNHEY and CDR2 SMNVEV (reference sequence). CDR3 in amino acids: CASSLRSLSSYEQYF. The CDR3 region has the DNA TGTGCCAGCAGTTTACGTTCCCTGAGCTCCTACGAGCAGTACTTC.

The sample holds one count of this clone. The rearrangement links TRBV11-2 to TRBJ1-4; D perhaps matches TRBD1 (6 bases). Trimming shortened V by 7 bases and J by 4 bases, and 16 bases separated the two germline ends. Germline assignment: CDR1 SGHAT and CDR2 FQNNGV. This CDR3 contains 15 residues. CDR3 nucleotides: TGTGCCAGCACCAATCTTAGGGGGATTAATGAAAAACTGTTTTTT. Protein sequence: CASTNLRGINEKLFF. The variable domain in full, completed from reference TRBV11-2 and TRBJ1-4, reads EAGVAQSPRYKIIEKRQSVAFWCNPISGHATLYWYQQILGQGPKLLIQFQNNGVVDDSQLPKDRFSAERLKGVDSTLKIQPAKLEDSAVYLCASTNLRGINEKLFFGSGTQLSVL.

The table lists this clone with a few counts. The V gene is TRBV5-1, the J gene TRBJ2-7; 7 bases map to TRBD2. Trimming took 0 bases from V and 6 from J; bases not matched to a gene: 6. Germline V gene sequence: CDR1 SGHRS, CDR2 YFSETQ. This CDR3 has 14 amino acids. The CDR3 sequence is CASSLGTSGGEQYF. The CDR3 region has the DNA TGCGCCAGCAGCTTGGGGACCTCGGGAGGCGAGCAGTACTTC.

V and J are TRBV7-9 and TRBJ1-2, with 9 bases aligning to TRBD1. Looked up from germline, CDR1 is SEHNR and CDR2 is FQNEAQ (reference sequence). The CDR3 spans 15 residues. V gave up 5 bases and J gave up 3 bases; unmatched junction bases: 7. The CDR3: CASSHRQGGDYGYTF. The CDR3 DNA follows: TGTGCCAGCAGCCACCGACAGGGGGGTGACTATGGCTACACCTTC.

The rearrangement links TRBV10-3 to TRBJ2-5, with 8 bases identical to TRBD1. The J call may be mistaken, given a closer DNA end match to TRBJ2-7. This CDR3 contains 12 residues. CDR1 and CDR2 from the germline V gene are ENHRY and SYGVKD. CDR3 DNA: TGTGCCATTGGAGACAGGGGCTACGAGCAGTACTTC. It translates to CAIGDRGYEQYF.

This chain uses TRBV28 with TRBJ2-1; 10 bases line up with TRBD2. The ends lost 5 bases at V and 7 bases at J; junction bases unmatched: 14. The germline CDR1 and CDR2 sequences are MDHEN and SYDVKM. The CDR3 runs 17 residues. The chain's CDR3 is CASSPRLAGVVTNEQFF. CDR3 nucleotides: TGTGCCAGCAGTCCGCGGCTAGCGGGAGTTGTAACTAATGAGCAGTTCTTC.

The chain is built from TRBV10-3 and TRBJ1-2; TRBD1 agrees at 9 bases. There are 14 residues in the CDR3. Unmatched junction bases numbered 3, after V lost 2 bases and J lost 5 bases. Per germline, CDR1 ENHRY and CDR2 SYGVKD. CDR3 bases: TGTGCCATCAGTGAGGTGGACAGGGGATATGGCTACACCTTC. Amino acid sequence: CAISEVDRGYGYTF.

The V gene is TRBV11-1, the J gene TRBJ2-7; 9 bases are a match to TRBD1. Germline values: CDR1 SGHAT, CDR2 FQDESV (reference sequence). This CDR3 is built from 15 residues. J was trimmed by 5 bases and V by 1 base; bases with no gene match: 6. CDR3: CASSLEPDRGDEQYF. As DNA, the CDR3 is TGTGCCAGCAGCTTAGAGCCGGACAGGGGAGACGAGCAGTACTTC.

The chain links TRBV7-6 to TRBJ2-3, with 11 bases identical to TRBD2. CDR3 size: 17 residues. The germline CDR1 and CDR2 sequences are SGHVS and FNYEAQ. Trimming took 0 bases from V and 6 from J; bases not matched to a gene: 8. CDR3 region: CASSLAWASGGLDTQYF. In nucleotides, the CDR3 is TGTGCCAGCAGCTTAGCGTGGGCTAGCGGGGGGTTGGATACGCAGTATTTT.

V is TRBV19 and J is TRBJ1-1; perhaps TRBD1 as D (5 bases). The V gene lost 4 bases and the J gene lost 7 bases, with 22 bases spanning the gap. The CDR3 runs 16 residues. Germline CDR1 and CDR2: LNHDA and SQIVND (reference sequence). The CDR3 is CASSSLLGRLGDEAFF. Written as DNA, the CDR3 is TGTGCCAGTAGTAGTTTATTGGGGCGCCTAGGAGATGAAGCTTTCTTT.

The chain is built from TRBV30 and TRBJ2-2; no reliable D call. V was pared by 5 bases and J by 1 base, with 11 bases between. Germline V lookup: CDR1 GTSNPN, CDR2 SVGIG (reference sequence). CDR3 size: 14 residues. CDR3 in amino acids: CAWDLGMNTGELFF. In DNA form, the CDR3 reads TGTGCCTGGGACCTCGGAATGAACACCGGGGAGCTGTTTTTT.

DNA of the CDR3: TGTGCCACCAGCAGAGATGGGTGGGGCTCTTACAATGAGCAGTTCTTC. Translating gives CATSRDGWGSYNEQFF. The V gene is TRBV15, the J gene TRBJ2-1, with D possibly being TRBD1 (5 bases). In germline, CDR1 is LNHNV, CDR2 YYDKDF (reference sequence). The V end lost 0 bases, the J end lost 4 bases, and 13 bases lay between the germline ends. The CDR3 covers 16 residues.

The chain links TRBV6-5 to TRBJ1-2; TRBD1 agrees at 7 bases. There are 14 residues in the CDR3. Germline assignment: CDR1 MNHEY and CDR2 SVGAGI. The V and J ends lost 0 bases and 4 bases, in that order; junction bases with no gene match: 2. The CDR3 protein is CASSYSQGTYGYTF. CDR3 DNA sequence: TGTGCCAGCAGTTACTCACAGGGGACCTATGGCTACACCTTC.

The J gene is TRBJ2-5, the V gene TRBV9, with 10 bases lining up with TRBD2. Trimming removed 4 bases from V and 5 bases from J; junction bases left unmatched: 14. Per germline, CDR1 SGDLS and CDR2 YYNGEE. The CDR3 totals 17 residues. The CDR3 region has the DNA TGTGCCAGCAGCACCGGGACTAGCGCCCTAGGGAGGGAGACCCAGTACTTC. Translation: CASSTGTSALGRETQYF. Full variable domain (rest looked up from reference TRBV9 and TRBJ2-5): DSGVTQTPKHLITATGQRVTLRCSPRSGDLSVYWYQQSLDQGLQFLIQYYNGEERAKGNILERFSAQQFPDLHSELNLSSLELGDSALYFCASSTGTSALGRETQYFGPGTRLLVL.

This clone was observed a few times. This rearrangement joins TRBV6-5 to TRBJ1-6, with a weak D call TRBD1 (5 bases). The V gene's germline CDR1 is MNHEY and CDR2 SVGAGI. Trimming took 6 bases from V and 10 from J, leaving 19 bases between them. The CDR3 runs to 15 residues. The CDR3 nucleotides read TGTGCCAGCAGCCGGGGGGGAGGGTATCGGTCACCCCTCCACTTT. Amino acid sequence: CASSRGGGYRSPLHF.

This chain's CDR3 is CASSSGAGDLETQYF. CDR3 DNA: TGTGCCAGCAGTTCGGGAGCGGGAGATCTAGAGACCCAGTACTTC. This sequence joins TRBV9 and TRBJ2-5; 8 nucleotides line up with TRBD2. CDR1 is SGDLS and CDR2 is YYNGEE in the germline V gene. The CDR3 consists of 15 residues. V trimming: 5 bases; J trimming: 4 bases; junction bases outside the gene matches: 10.

V and J are TRBV6-5 and TRBJ2-3; 10 bases align to TRBD2. Trimming removed 4 bases from V and 3 bases from J; junction bases left unmatched: 7. Germline V gene sequence: CDR1 MNHEY, CDR2 SVGAGI. There are 16 residues in the CDR3. The CDR3 DNA reads as TGTGCCAGCAGTTCCGCTTTAGCGGGGGGAACAGATACGCAGTATTTT. This gives the protein CASSSALAGGTDTQYF.